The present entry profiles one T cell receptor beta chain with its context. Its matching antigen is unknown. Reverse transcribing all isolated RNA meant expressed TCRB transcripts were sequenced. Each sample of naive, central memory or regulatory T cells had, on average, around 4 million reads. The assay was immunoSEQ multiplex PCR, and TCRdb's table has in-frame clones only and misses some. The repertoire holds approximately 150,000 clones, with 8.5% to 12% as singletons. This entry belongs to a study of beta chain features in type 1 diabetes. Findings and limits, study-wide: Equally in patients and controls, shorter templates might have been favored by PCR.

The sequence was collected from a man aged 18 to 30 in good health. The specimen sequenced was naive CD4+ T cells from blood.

This CDR3 reads CASSPRGANEKLFF. The CDR3 bases are TGTGCCAGCAGTCCCAGGGGGGCTAATGAAAAACTGTTTTTT. This chain links TRBV28 with TRBJ1-4; 7 bases align to TRBD1. With V trimmed by 5 bases and J by 3 bases, 3 bases remained unmatched. The CDR3 is 14 residues long. Per the germline V gene, CDR1 is MDHEN and CDR2 is SYDVKM.